This T cell receptor beta chain was identified during a study of cytomegalovirus exposure and HLA in healthy donors. Overall study results and limits: Across HLA loci, a later analysis found differing TCR association rates, with DRB1 most and HLA-C fewest. In vitro data verified a few CMV-associated chains as specific for CMV antigens.

With V trimmed by 4 bases and J by 4 bases, 3 bases remained unmatched. CDR1 and CDR2 (germline): SGHRS, YFSETQ. The CDR3 spans 14 residues. Comments on this clone: Its antigen is unidentified.

The primer mix had 60 Vbeta and 13 Jbeta primers. Original processing notes: Per a later analysis, the number of unique TCR beta chains was some 82 million, of which 8.5 million to 11 million were shared. Using immunoSEQ multiplex PCR, the repertoire was profiled, and TCRdb retains in-frame clones only, with some absent. The DNA gave D and trimming, while V, J and clone size come from that table. The sample includes some 140,000 clones, 70% to 75% seen only once; the top ten take about 3.4%. Healthy bone marrow donors made up the donors. Sequenced: PBMCs. The rearrangement links TRBV5-1 to TRBJ2-7; TRBD2 aligns across 12 bases. The sequence was obtained from a man aged 25-45 years in good health and CMV-seronegative. CDR3 region: CASSIGTSGYEQYF. Written as DNA, the CDR3 is TGCGCCAGCAGCATCGGGACTAGCGGGTACGAGCAGTACTTC.